Below, 20 T cell receptor beta chains from the same sample are listed, as sequenced in a study of vaccination and CD4 T cells after COVID-19. As to treatment: roughly nine-day PBMC culture with coronavirus spike peptide pools or control peptides (ViraFEST assay). Their recognized antigens are unknown. CD4+ T cells that had been cultured provided DNA sequenced with the Oncomine TCR Beta short-read assay. MiXCR, applied by TCRdb to the PCR reads, yields one record per CDR3 protein. The data hold around 19,000 distinct CDR3 sequences, with roughly 50% observed a single time. What was sequenced was CD4+ T cells from blood, cultured in vitro. The source is a human donor who had recovered from COVID-19.

This clonotype was picked up a small number of times. This chain connects TRBV20-1 to TRBJ1-5; 9 bases line up with TRBD1. This CDR3 comprises 15 residues. CDR1 is DFQATT, CDR2 SNEGSKA, per germline (reference sequence). V lost 3 bases and J lost 1; bases outside the gene matches: 4. The CDR3 bases are TGCAGTGCTAGGATCGGACAGGGGAGCAATCAGCCCCAGCATTTT. Residues: CSARIGQGSNQPQHF.

This clonotype was detected only a few times. The chain carries TRBV27 and TRBJ1-2; tentative D call: TRBD1 (6 bases). Germline CDR1 and CDR2: MNHEY and SMNVEV (reference sequence). The CDR3 contains 13 residues. Trimming took off 5 bases at V and 4 bases at J, with 11 bases between the two ends. The CDR3 spells CASSGTGSYGYTF. In DNA form, the CDR3 reads TGTGCCAGCAGTGGAACAGGGTCCTATGGCTACACCTTC.

The V gene is TRBV2, the J gene TRBJ1-2, with 10 nucleotides matching TRBD1. The CDR3 is made up of 16 amino acids. With V trimmed by 6 bases and J by 3 bases, 10 bases remained unmatched. Germline loops: CDR1 SNHLY, CDR2 FYNNEI. CDR3 coding DNA: TGTGCCAGCAGCCGCCGTCCCGGGACAGGGGACTATGGCTACACCTTC. It specifies CASSRRPGTGDYGYTF.

This clonotype appeared a few times. The chain couples TRBV20-1 to TRBJ2-1; 10 nucleotides line up with TRBD2. Germline V gives CDR1 DFQATT, CDR2 SNEGSKA (reference sequence). The CDR3 consists of 16 residues. Trimming cost V 1 base and J 8 bases; bases outside gene matches: 11. CDR3 residues: CSARGALTSGSYEQFF. The CDR3 nucleotides read TGCAGTGCTAGAGGCGCCCTGACTAGCGGGTCCTATGAGCAGTTCTTC.

This clonotype came up a few times. V usage is TRBV24-1 and J usage is TRBJ1-2; D is uncertain. The V gene lost 9 bases and the J gene lost 13 bases, with 17 bases spanning the gap. The CDR3 is made up of 11 amino acids. From germline, CDR1 is KGHDR and CDR2 SFDVKD. The CDR3 protein is CATSREWAGTF. CDR3 coding DNA: TGTGCCACCTCACGGGAGTGGGCCGGCACCTTC.

This clonotype was seen a handful of times. The gene calls are TRBV30 and TRBJ1-5; D gene ambiguous. Germline lookup yields CDR1 GTSNPN and CDR2 SVGIG (reference sequence). The V end was cut by 1 base, the J end by 4 bases, with 8 bases between. The CDR3 covers 13 residues. The CDR3 sequence is CAWSAPPNQPQHF. The CDR3 DNA reads TGTGCCTGGAGTGCCCCCCCGAATCAGCCCCAGCATTTT. The full variable domain, completed using reference TRBV30 and TRBJ1-5, is SQTIHQWPATLVQPVGSPLSLECTVEGTSNPNLYWYRQAAGRGLQLLFYSVGIGQISSEVPQNLSASRPQDRQFILSSKKLLLSDSGFYLCAWSAPPNQPQHFGDGTRLSIL.

The chain joins TRBV9 to TRBJ2-1; D is possibly TRBD1 (6 bases). CDR3 length: 16 residues. CDR1 is SGDLS and CDR2 is YYNGEE in the germline V gene. Trimming removed 0 bases from V and 6 bases from J, with 16 bases in between. In DNA form, the CDR3 reads TGTGCCAGCAGCGTAGATTGGGGGCCTGGGGGCAATGAGCAGTTCTTC. As protein: CASSVDWGPGGNEQFF.

This clonotype was recorded a few times. The chain joins TRBV20-1 to TRBJ2-5; D gene ambiguous. V was trimmed by 2 bases and J by 5 bases, leaving 9 bases between them. Germline loops: CDR1 DFQATT, CDR2 SNEGSKA (reference sequence). This CDR3 is built from 12 residues. The CDR3 DNA reads TGCAGTGCTAGAAGTCCCGGGGAGACCCAGTACTTC. It yields the protein CSARSPGETQYF.

The rearrangement uses TRBV12-3 or TRBV12-4 and TRBJ1-2; D remains unclear. The CDR3 contains 11 residues. V was pared by 8 bases and J by 7 bases, with 11 bases between. CDR3 sequence: CASPNPCGYTF. As DNA, the CDR3 is TGTGCCAGCCCAAACCCATGTGGCTACACCTTC.

This clonotype occurred a few times. The chain uses TRBV18 and TRBJ1-6; a weak D match, TRBD1 (5 bases). V shed 3 bases and J shed 0 bases, with 9 bases lying between them. This CDR3 has 16 residues. CDR1 is KGHSH, CDR2 LQKENI, per germline. The CDR3 sequence: CASSPTTASYNSPLHF. In nucleotides, the CDR3 is TGTGCCAGCTCACCTACGACAGCCTCCTATAATTCACCCCTCCACTTT.

This clonotype was seen more than once but under ten times. The V gene is TRBV7-7, the J gene TRBJ2-3; D remains ambiguous. The CDR3 runs to 14 residues. The ends were cut back, 5 bases at V and 1 base at J, with 10 bases in the middle. Germline CDR1 is SSHAT and CDR2 is FNYEAQ (reference sequence). The CDR3 nucleotides are TGTGCCAGCAGCCGATTTTTGGGCACAGATACGCAGTATTTT. This encodes CASSRFLGTDTQYF. The full variable domain, with the rest looked up from reference TRBV7-7 and TRBJ2-3, is GAGVSQSPRYKVTKRGQDVTLRCDPISSHATLYWYQQALGQGPEFLTYFNYEAQPDKSGLPSDRFSAERPEGSISTLTIQRTEQRDSAMYRCASSRFLGTDTQYFGPGTRLTVL.

The chain recombines TRBV20-1 with TRBJ1-2, with 8 positions matching TRBD1. The J segment lost 8 bases and the V segment lost 0 bases, leaving 11 bases of the junction unmatched. The CDR3 totals 15 residues. Germline CDR1 and CDR2: DFQATT and SNEGSKA (reference sequence). The CDR3 loop is CSARESTGGTRGYTF. The CDR3 nucleotides are TGCAGTGCTAGAGAGTCAACAGGGGGAACTCGAGGCTACACCTTC.

This clonotype appeared once. The J gene is TRBJ2-7, the V gene TRBV12-1. TRBV12-1 is an annotated pseudogene. The CDR3 has 17 residues. The CDR3 loop reads CASSFNITPLSSYEQYF. CDR3 in DNA: TGTGCCAGCAGCTTTAACATAACCCCACTAAGCTCCTACGAGCAGTACTTC.

V usage is TRBV12-3 or TRBV12-4 and J usage is TRBJ2-3; TRBD2 agrees at 7 bases. CDR3 size: 16 residues. The V segment lost 4 bases and the J segment 1 base; nucleotides outside the gene matches: 8. Here the CDR3 DNA reads TGTGCCAGCAGTTGGGGGGGGACCGTGGGCACAGATACGCAGTATTTT. It translates to CASSWGGTVGTDTQYF.

The V call is TRBV28, the J call TRBJ1-4; the D gene is possibly TRBD1 (6 bases). In germline, CDR1 is MDHEN, CDR2 SYDVKM. The CDR3 sequence is 12 residues long. Trimming pared 6 bases from V and 9 bases from J, leaving 11 bases between. The CDR3 reads CASRQGSQKLFF. CDR3 coding DNA: TGTGCCAGCAGACAGGGCTCTCAAAAACTGTTTTTT. Full variable domain (rest looked up from reference TRBV28 and TRBJ1-4): DVKVTQSSRYLVKRTGEKVFLECVQDMDHENMFWYRQDPGLGLRLIYFSYDVKMKEKGDIPEGYSVSREKKERFSLILESASTNQTSMYLCASRQGSQKLFFGSGTQLSVL.

The chain uses TRBV25-1 and TRBJ1-5, with a weak D call TRBD1 (5 bases). Per germline, CDR1 MGHDK and CDR2 SYGVNS. The CDR3 extends over 14 amino acids. Trimming stripped 4 bases from V and 5 bases from J, with 12 bases between. The CDR3 here is CASSAAGGDQPQHF. CDR3 coding DNA: TGTGCCAGCAGTGCCGCCGGGGGGGATCAGCCCCAGCATTTT.

This clonotype is medium-sized. This rearrangement joins TRBV6-1 to TRBJ1-1; 8 bases align to TRBD1. V was clipped by 6 bases and J by 1 base; unmatched bases: 10. Germline V gene data show CDR1 as MNHNS and CDR2 as SASEGT. The CDR3 totals 16 residues. CDR3 sequence (DNA): TGTGCCAGCAGCCATGGGGAGGGGACAGGGAACACTGAAGCTTTCTTT. The encoded protein is CASSHGEGTGNTEAFF.

CDR3 bases: TGCAGTGCTAGTGACGGGACAGGGGGGGGGCCTTGGCAGCCCCAGCATTTT. This codes for CSASDGTGGGPWQPQHF. This chain uses TRBV20-1 with TRBJ1-5; 11 bases line up with TRBD1. The CDR3 has 17 residues. Germline lookup yields CDR1 DFQATT and CDR2 SNEGSKA (reference sequence). Germline trimming cut 3 bases from V and 7 bases from J; bases unmatched to any gene: 14.

This clonotype was counted once. J is TRBJ1-2 and V is TRBV6-1, with a weak D call TRBD1 (5 bases). This CDR3 is built from 13 residues. V gave up 7 bases and J gave up 6 bases, with 15 bases separating them. Per germline, CDR1 MNHNS and CDR2 SASEGT. The CDR3 is CASTLFRGDGYTF. The CDR3 nucleotides read TGTGCCAGCACCCTATTTCGGGGGGATGGCTACACCTTC.

J is TRBJ2-4 and V is TRBV6-1, with D hard to call. This CDR3 region has 13 residues. V lost 3 bases and J 6 bases, leaving 9 bases between the germline ends. Germline V CDR1 and CDR2: MNHNS, SASEGT. CDR3 sequence (DNA): TGTGCCAGCAGTGATAACACCCTAAACATTCAGTACTTC. Protein sequence: CASSDNTLNIQYF.